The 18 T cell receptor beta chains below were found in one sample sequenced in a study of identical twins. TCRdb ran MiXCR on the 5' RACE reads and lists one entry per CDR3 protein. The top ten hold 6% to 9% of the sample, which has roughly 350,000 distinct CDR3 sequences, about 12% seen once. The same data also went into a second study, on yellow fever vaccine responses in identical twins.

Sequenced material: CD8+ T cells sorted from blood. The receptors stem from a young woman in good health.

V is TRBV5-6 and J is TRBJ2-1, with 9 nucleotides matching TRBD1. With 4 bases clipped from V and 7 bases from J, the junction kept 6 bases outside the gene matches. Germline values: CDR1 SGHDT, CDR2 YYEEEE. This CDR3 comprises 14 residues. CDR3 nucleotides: TGTGCCAGCAGCCCCCGGGACAGGGTTAATGAGCAGTTCTTC. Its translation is CASSPRDRVNEQFF.

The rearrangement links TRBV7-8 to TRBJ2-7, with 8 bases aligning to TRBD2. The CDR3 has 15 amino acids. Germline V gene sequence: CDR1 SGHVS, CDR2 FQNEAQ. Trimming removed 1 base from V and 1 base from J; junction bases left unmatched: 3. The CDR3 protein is CASSLEASGSYEQYV. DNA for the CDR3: TGTGCCAGCAGCTTAGAGGCTAGCGGGTCCTACGAGCAGTACGTC.

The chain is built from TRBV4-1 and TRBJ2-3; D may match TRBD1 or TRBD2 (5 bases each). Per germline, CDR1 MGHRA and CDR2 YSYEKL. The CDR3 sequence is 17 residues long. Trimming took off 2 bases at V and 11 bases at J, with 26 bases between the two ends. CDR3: CASSQYSPGAEPRKQYF. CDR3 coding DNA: TGCGCCAGCAGCCAATATAGCCCCGGGGCGGAGCCCCGAAAGCAGTATTTT.

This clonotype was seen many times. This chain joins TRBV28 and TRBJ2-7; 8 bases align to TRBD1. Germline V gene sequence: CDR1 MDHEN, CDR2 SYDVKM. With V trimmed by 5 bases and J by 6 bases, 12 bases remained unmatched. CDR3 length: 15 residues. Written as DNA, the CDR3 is TGTGCCAGCAGTGCACTACTTGGACAGGGAAGCGAGCAGTACTTC. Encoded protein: CASSALLGQGSEQYF.

The chain's CDR3 is CASSGGHSYNEQFF. The DNA for the CDR3 is TGTGCCAGCAGCGGGGGGCATTCCTACAATGAGCAGTTCTTC. V usage is TRBV6-1 and J usage is TRBJ2-1; D possibly corresponds to TRBD2 (7 bases). This CDR3 has 14 amino acids. CDR1 MNHNS and CDR2 SASEGT come from the germline V gene. V was cut by 6 bases and J by 1 base, with 10 bases left in between.

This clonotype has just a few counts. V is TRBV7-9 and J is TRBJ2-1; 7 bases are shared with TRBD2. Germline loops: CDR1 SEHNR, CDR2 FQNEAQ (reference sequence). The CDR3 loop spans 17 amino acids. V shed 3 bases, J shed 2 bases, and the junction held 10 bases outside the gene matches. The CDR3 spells CASSLGGGSGPYNEQFF. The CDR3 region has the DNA TGTGCCAGCAGCTTGGGGGGAGGTAGCGGGCCCTACAATGAGCAGTTCTTC.

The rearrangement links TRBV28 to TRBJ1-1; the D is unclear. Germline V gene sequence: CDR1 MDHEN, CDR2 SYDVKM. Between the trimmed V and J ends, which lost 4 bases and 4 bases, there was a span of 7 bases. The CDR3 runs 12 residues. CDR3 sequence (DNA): TGTGCCAGCAGTTATTCGTCCACTGAAGCTTTCTTT. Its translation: CASSYSSTEAFF. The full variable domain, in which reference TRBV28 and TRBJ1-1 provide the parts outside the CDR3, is DVKVTQSSRYLVKRTGEKVFLECVQDMDHENMFWYRQDPGLGLRLIYFSYDVKMKEKGDIPEGYSVSREKKERFSLILESASTNQTSMYLCASSYSSTEAFFGQGTRLTVV.

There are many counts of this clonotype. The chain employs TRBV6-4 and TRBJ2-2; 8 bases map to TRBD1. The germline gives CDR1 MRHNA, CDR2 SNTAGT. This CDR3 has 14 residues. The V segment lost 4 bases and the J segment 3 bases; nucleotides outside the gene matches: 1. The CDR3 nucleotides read TGTGCCAGCAGTGCCAGGGGGCACACCGGGGAGCTGTTTTTT. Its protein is CASSARGHTGELFF.

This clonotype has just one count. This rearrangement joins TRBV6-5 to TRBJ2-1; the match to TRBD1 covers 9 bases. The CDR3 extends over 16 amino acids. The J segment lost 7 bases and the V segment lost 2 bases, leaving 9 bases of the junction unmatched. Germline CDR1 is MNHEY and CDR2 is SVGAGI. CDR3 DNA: TGTGCCAGCAGTTACGATGACAGGGGGAAGGGTAATGAGCAGTTCTTC. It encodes CASSYDDRGKGNEQFF.

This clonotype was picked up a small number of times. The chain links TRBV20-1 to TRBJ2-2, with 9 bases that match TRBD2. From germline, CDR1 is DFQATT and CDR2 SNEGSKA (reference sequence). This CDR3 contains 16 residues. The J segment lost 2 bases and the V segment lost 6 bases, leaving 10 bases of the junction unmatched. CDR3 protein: CSATTSGVPNTGELFF. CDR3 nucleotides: TGCAGTGCCACGACTAGCGGAGTTCCAAACACCGGGGAGCTGTTTTTT.

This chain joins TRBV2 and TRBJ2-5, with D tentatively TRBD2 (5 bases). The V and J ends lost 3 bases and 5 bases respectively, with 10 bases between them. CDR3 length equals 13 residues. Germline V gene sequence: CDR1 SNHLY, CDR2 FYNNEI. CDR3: CASSDPGLETQYF. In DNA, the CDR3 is TGTGCCAGCAGTGACCCGGGGTTGGAGACCCAGTACTTC.

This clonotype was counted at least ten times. This CDR3 is CASRRDTSYEQYF. The CDR3 nucleotides are TGCGCCAGCAGACGGGACACCTCCTACGAGCAGTACTTC. The rearrangement joins TRBV10-2 to TRBJ2-7; D is perhaps TRBD1 (6 bases). Germline V CDR1 and CDR2: WSHSY, SAAADI. The CDR3 is 13 residues long. Trimming shortened V by 6 bases and J by 0 bases, and 9 bases separated the two germline ends.

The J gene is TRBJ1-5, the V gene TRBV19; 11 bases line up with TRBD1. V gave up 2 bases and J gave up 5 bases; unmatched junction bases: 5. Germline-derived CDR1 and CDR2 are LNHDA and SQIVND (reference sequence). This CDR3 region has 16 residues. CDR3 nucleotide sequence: TGTGCCAGTAGTATAAAAGGGACAGGGGGGGATCAGCCCCAGCATTTT. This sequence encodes CASSIKGTGGDQPQHF.

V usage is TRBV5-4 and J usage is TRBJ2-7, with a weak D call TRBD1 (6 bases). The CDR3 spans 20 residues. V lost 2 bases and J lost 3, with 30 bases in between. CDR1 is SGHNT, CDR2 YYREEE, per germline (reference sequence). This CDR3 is CASSLRGVGRYRAVGYEQYV. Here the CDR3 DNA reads TGTGCCAGCAGCTTAAGGGGAGTTGGTCGGTACAGGGCCGTCGGCTACGAGCAGTACGTC.

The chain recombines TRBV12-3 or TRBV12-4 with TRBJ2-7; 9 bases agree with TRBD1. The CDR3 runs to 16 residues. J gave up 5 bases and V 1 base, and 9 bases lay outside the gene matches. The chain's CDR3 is CASSLGDPGTGHEQYF. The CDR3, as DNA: TGTGCCAGCAGTTTAGGGGACCCAGGGACAGGGCACGAGCAGTACTTC.

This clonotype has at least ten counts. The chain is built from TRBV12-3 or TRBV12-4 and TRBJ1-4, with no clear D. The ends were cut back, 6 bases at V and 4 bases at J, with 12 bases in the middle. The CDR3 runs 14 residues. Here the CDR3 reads CASRSKNNNEKLFF. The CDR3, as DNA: TGTGCCAGCAGAAGCAAGAACAATAATGAAAAACTGTTTTTT.

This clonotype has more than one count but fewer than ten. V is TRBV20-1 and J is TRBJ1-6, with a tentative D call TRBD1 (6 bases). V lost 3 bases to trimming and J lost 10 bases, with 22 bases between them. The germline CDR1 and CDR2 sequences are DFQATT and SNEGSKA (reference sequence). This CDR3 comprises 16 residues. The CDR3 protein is CSASSPLTGRYSPLHF. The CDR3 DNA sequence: TGCAGTGCTAGTAGCCCCCTCACAGGGAGGTACTCACCCCTCCACTTT.

CDR3 protein: CASSLGPGVGNEQFF. The CDR3 DNA sequence: TGTGCCAGCAGCTTAGGTCCAGGGGTCGGCAATGAGCAGTTCTTC. This chain uses TRBV7-6 with TRBJ2-1; possible D gene TRBD1, 6 bases. Trimming removed 1 base from V and 6 bases from J, with 13 bases in between. CDR1 is SGHVS, CDR2 FNYEAQ, per germline. The length of the CDR3 is 15 residues.